This T cell receptor (beta chain) was observed in a study of vaccination effects on CD4 cells after COVID-19. Background on the study: Following the second dose by a median of 72 days, the post-vaccine samples were obtained.

V lost 10 bases, J lost 4 bases, and 19 bases lay in between. This CDR3 has 14 residues. Looked up from germline, CDR1 is MRHNA and CDR2 is SNTAGT. Before any sequencing was done, the ViraFEST assay used viral peptide pools to expand antigen-specific CD4+ T cells. CD4+ T cells were isolated after less than 12 days of culture. Participants were given two doses of BNT162b2 or mRNA-1273 vaccine. Supplemented with around 9.3 IU/ml IL-2 and about 10 ug/ml peptides, more than 1.5 million PBMC per well were kept in culture. A remark on this clone: Its antigen is not known.

Profiling relied on immunoSEQ multiplex PCR, and the TCRdb table lists in-frame clones only, not all of them. The table includes 25,000 to 30,000 clones, over 70% detected once. The source material was CD4+ T cells from PBMCs cultured with HCoV-NL63 spike peptides, sampled after COVID-19 vaccination. The chain employs TRBV6-4 and TRBJ1-2, with D possibly TRBD1 on 5 matching bases. This TCR derives from a human donor who received a COVID-19 vaccine. The CDR3 region has the DNA TGTGCCACAAGCCGGGACGGTACCCTCTATGGCTACACCTTC. Its protein product is CATSRDGTLYGYTF.